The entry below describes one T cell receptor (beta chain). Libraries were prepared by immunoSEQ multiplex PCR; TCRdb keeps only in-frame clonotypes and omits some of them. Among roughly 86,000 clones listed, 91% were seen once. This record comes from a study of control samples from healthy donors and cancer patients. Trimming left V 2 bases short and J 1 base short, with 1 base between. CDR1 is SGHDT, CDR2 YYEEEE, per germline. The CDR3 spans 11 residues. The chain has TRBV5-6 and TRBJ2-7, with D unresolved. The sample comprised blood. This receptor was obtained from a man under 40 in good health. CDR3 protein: CASSFSYEQYF. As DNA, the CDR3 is TGTGCCAGCAGCTTTTCCTACGAGCAGTACTTC.